Presented here are 2 T cell receptor beta chains from one specimen sequenced in a study of cytomegalovirus exposure and HLA in healthy donors (dated by TCRdb to between 2016 and 2019). Library preparation used the immunoSEQ multiplex PCR assay. For the multiplex PCR, a mixture combining 60 forward primers for TCR Vbeta segments and 13 reverse primers for TCR Jbeta segments was used. In TCRdb, the immuneACCESS table is reduced to in-frame sequences with V and J assigned. These tables do not hold every clone; where another copy was compared, an unresolved V gene accounts for under half, and the others remain unexplained. The sample table contains about 150,000 clones; only one count was recorded for around two thirds of them. Roughly 4.5% of the sample lies in the top ten. The sample was PBMCs. Source of these receptors: a man aged 18 to 30 in good health and CMV-seropositive.

The J gene is TRBJ1-1, the V gene TRBV4-2, with D possibly matching TRBD1 (5 bases). V shed 2 bases and J shed 5 bases, with 9 bases lying between them. The CDR3 spans 13 residues. Per germline, CDR1 LGHNA and CDR2 YNFKEQ. The CDR3 sequence is CASSQLAGTEAFF. The CDR3 DNA follows: TGTGCCAGCAGCCAATTAGCAGGGACTGAAGCTTTCTTT.

This clone was detected a few times. This chain links TRBV2 with TRBJ1-2, with a tentative D call TRBD1 (5 bases). There are 15 residues in the CDR3. CDR1 is SNHLY, CDR2 FYNNEI, per germline. The ends were cut back, 10 bases at V and 8 bases at J, with 26 bases in the middle. This chain's CDR3 is CATSGGPDTAGGYTF. As DNA, the CDR3 is TGTGCCACCTCGGGGGGTCCCGACACGGCAGGGGGCTACACCTTC.